These 21 T cell receptor beta chains came from one sample sequenced in a study of T cells in Graves' hyperthyroidism and ophthalmopathy. The CDR3 regions of TCR beta were amplified from RNA transcripts. TCR CDR3 underwent first-round RT-PCR with the HTBI primer set. MiXCR, run by TCRdb on the multiplex PCR reads, gives a single entry per CDR3 protein. Of more than 300,000 distinct CDR3 sequences listed, 18% are singletons. Sequenced: blood. The source of these receptors is a man between 18 and 35 years old with Graves' ophthalmopathy.

The table lists this clonotype with many counts. The genes are TRBV5-1 and TRBJ2-1, with TRBD1 identical over 7 bases. J lost 4 bases, V lost 6 bases, and 10 bases had no gene match. The CDR3 runs 15 residues. Germline CDR1 reads SGHRS; CDR2 reads YFSETQ. CDR3 sequence reads: CASTLGGQLYNEQFF. DNA for the CDR3: TGCGCCAGCACCCTTGGGGGACAGCTTTACAATGAGCAGTTCTTC.

This sequence joins TRBV19 and TRBJ2-1, with unresolved D. Germline V lookup: CDR1 LNHDA, CDR2 SQIVND (reference sequence). V gave up 3 bases and J gave up 4 bases, with 7 bases separating them. The CDR3 runs 13 residues. As DNA, the CDR3 is TGTGCCAGTAGTATGGAGTTATACAATGAGCAGTTCTTC. This sequence encodes CASSMELYNEQFF.

In this sample, this clonotype turned up a few times. The chain couples TRBV19 to TRBJ1-3; no clear D. The CDR3 sequence is 14 residues long. V was pared by 7 bases and J by 0 bases, with 10 bases between. Germline V gene sequence: CDR1 LNHDA, CDR2 SQIVND (reference sequence). The CDR3 loop is CASITTDSGNTIYF. The CDR3 DNA reads as TGTGCCAGTATCACGACGGACTCTGGAAACACCATATATTTT.

V gene TRBV15 combines with J gene TRBJ1-2; 9 nucleotides agree with TRBD1. V trimming: 6 bases; J trimming: 8 bases; junction bases outside the gene matches: 7. The CDR3 runs to 13 residues. Germline CDR1 is LNHNV and CDR2 is YYDKDF (reference sequence). The CDR3 DNA is TGTGCCACCAGGGGGACAGGGAATCGGGGCTACACCTTC. It yields the protein CATRGTGNRGYTF.

The J gene is TRBJ1-5, the V gene TRBV5-1, with 9 bases fitting TRBD1. The CDR3 covers 15 residues. Germline-derived CDR1 and CDR2 are SGHRS and YFSETQ. V gave up 4 bases and J gave up 5 bases; unmatched junction bases: 7. The CDR3 coding sequence is TGCGCCAGCAGCCACGGGACAGGGTATGATCAGCCCCAGCATTTT. Translated: CASSHGTGYDQPQHF.

For this clonotype: One end of the junction is discordant with germline, which a read error may explain. This chain uses TRBV5-5 with TRBJ1-4; D remains unclear. The CDR3 runs 14 residues. Germline assignment: CDR1 SGHKS and CDR2 YYEKEE (reference sequence). Written as DNA, the CDR3 is TGTGCCAGCAGCTTGGTAGTTGGCAGCGAAAAACTGTCTTTT. It encodes CASSLVVGSEKLSF.

This clonotype was counted a few times. This chain links TRBV9 with TRBJ2-3, with D possibly TRBD2 on 5 matching bases. The germline CDR1 and CDR2 sequences are SGDLS and YYNGEE. CDR3 length equals 15 residues. Trimming left V 0 bases short and J 4 bases short, with 12 bases between. Written as DNA, the CDR3 is TGTGCCAGCAGCGTAGATGGCACCGGGGCAGATACGCAGTATTTT. Protein product: CASSVDGTGADTQYF.

The V call is TRBV24-1, the J call TRBJ2-7; perhaps TRBD1 as D (6 bases). CDR3 length: 13 residues. The germline V gene has CDR1 KGHDR and CDR2 SFDVKD. The germline V and J ends were trimmed by 7 bases and 2 bases, with 11 bases remaining between them. The chain's CDR3 is CATSHRDTYEQYF. DNA of the CDR3: TGTGCCACCAGCCACAGGGATACCTACGAGCAGTACTTC.

At least ten counts were recorded for this clonotype. The CDR3: CASRGSYNEQFF. The CDR3 nucleotides are TGTGCCAGCAGGGGATCCTACAATGAGCAGTTCTTC. This chain connects TRBV2 to TRBJ2-1; D is unclear. The V and J ends lost 6 bases and 1 base respectively, with 4 bases between them. The CDR3 runs to 12 residues. Per germline, CDR1 SNHLY and CDR2 FYNNEI.

This clonotype has ten or more counts. The chain couples TRBV2 to TRBJ1-6; the D is unclear. The CDR3 extends over 15 amino acids. V lost 6 bases to trimming and J lost 13 bases, with 22 bases between them. The germline CDR1 and CDR2 sequences are SNHLY and FYNNEI. This chain's CDR3 is CASSPPTGPGGPLHF. The CDR3, as DNA: TGTGCCAGCAGCCCTCCTACCGGGCCCGGAGGGCCCCTCCACTTT.

The chain combines TRBV7-9 with TRBJ1-2; D is unresolved. CDR3 length: 16 amino acids. The germline CDR1 and CDR2 sequences are SEHNR and FQNEAQ (reference sequence). V lost 2 bases, J lost 7 bases, and 20 bases lay in between. CDR3 nucleotides: TGTGCCAGCAGCTTATTGCGGCAGTCCCTAATGGGTGGCTACACCTTC. Amino acids: CASSLLRQSLMGGYTF.

At least ten counts were recorded for this clonotype. The gene calls are TRBV2 and TRBJ1-1; maybe TRBD1 (6 bases). Germline V gives CDR1 SNHLY, CDR2 FYNNEI. V gave up 9 bases and J gave up 4 bases, with 12 bases separating them. CDR3 length equals 12 residues. CDR3 amino acids: CASSSRGTEAFF. The CDR3 DNA follows: TGTGCCAGTTCGAGCAGGGGCACTGAAGCTTTCTTT.

This clonotype turned up a few times. The V call is TRBV28, the J call TRBJ2-6; D is undetermined. The germline CDR1 and CDR2 sequences are MDHEN and SYDVKM. The germline V and J ends were trimmed by 5 bases and 0 bases, with 11 bases remaining between them. CDR3 size: 16 residues. The CDR3 sequence: CASSPPKGSGANVLTF. CDR3 sequence (DNA): TGTGCCAGCAGTCCACCTAAAGGCTCTGGGGCCAACGTCCTGACTTTC. The whole variable domain, filled in from reference TRBV28 and TRBJ2-6, reads DVKVTQSSRYLVKRTGEKVFLECVQDMDHENMFWYRQDPGLGLRLIYFSYDVKMKEKGDIPEGYSVSREKKERFSLILESASTNQTSMYLCASSPPKGSGANVLTFGAGSRLTVL.

This clonotype was seen a few times. The rearrangement uses TRBV12-3 or TRBV12-4 and TRBJ2-4; a possible D gene is TRBD1 (6 bases). This CDR3 comprises 17 residues. Trimming shortened V by 6 bases and J by 0 bases, and 18 bases separated the two germline ends. The CDR3 DNA reads as TGTGCCAGCAGCCCCTCCTTGGACAGACTAGCCAAAAACATTCAGTACTTC. It translates to CASSPSLDRLAKNIQYF.

This clonotype was detected ten times or more. The rearrangement joins TRBV7-9 to TRBJ2-7; 10 positions match TRBD1. V lost 5 bases and J lost 6; bases outside the gene matches: 13. Germline V CDR1 and CDR2: SEHNR, FQNEAQ (reference sequence). The CDR3 loop spans 16 amino acids. The CDR3 DNA sequence: TGTGCCAGCAGCCAACGGGACAGGGGTTATCAAGGCGAGCAGTACTTC. As protein: CASSQRDRGYQGEQYF.

Comments on this clonotype: This CDR3 is missing its conserved last phenylalanine or tryptophan, likely due to a read error. The chain carries TRBV20-1 and TRBJ2-5; TRBD1 matches at 8 bases. Germline V gene lookup returns CDR1 DFQATT and CDR2 SNEGSKA (reference sequence). The CDR3 is made up of 15 amino acids. V lost 0 bases to trimming and J lost 1 base; unmatched junction nucleotides: 4. The CDR3 DNA is TGCAGTGCTAGAGATGTGCAGGGGGCCCAAGAGACCCAGTACCTC. It translates to CSARDVQGAQETQYL.

This clonotype came up many times. The chain employs TRBV6-1 and TRBJ1-5; 8 positions match TRBD1. The CDR3 consists of 16 residues. Trimming took 7 bases from V and 4 from J; bases not matched to a gene: 12. Germline V gene sequence: CDR1 MNHNS, CDR2 SASEGT. The chain's CDR3 is CASIQGVSGGNQPQHF. CDR3 nucleotide sequence: TGTGCCAGCATACAGGGGGTGTCAGGGGGGAATCAGCCCCAGCATTTT.

This chain connects TRBV20-1 to TRBJ1-4; D is unclear. CDR3 length: 15 amino acids. The V end was cut by 0 bases, the J end by 6 bases, with 14 bases between. Germline CDR1 DFQATT, CDR2 SNEGSKA (reference sequence). DNA of the CDR3: TGCAGTGCTAGAGATCCCGGCAGGAATTATGAAAAACTGTTTTTT. It yields the protein CSARDPGRNYEKLFF.

As regards this clonotype: It may be a read error: a sequence one base away is much more abundant. Here the CDR3 reads CASSAPANEKLFF. CDR3 sequence (DNA): TGTGCCAGCAGCGCCCCTGCTAATGAAAAACTGTTTTTT. The V and J genes are TRBV2 and TRBJ1-4; D is uncertain. The V end lost 6 bases, the J end lost 3 bases, and 8 bases lay between the germline ends. The CDR3 loop spans 13 amino acids. Germline V CDR1 and CDR2: SNHLY, FYNNEI.

This clonotype has a handful of counts. CDR3 DNA: TGTGCCAGCAGAACAGGACAACCAAATCAGCCCCAGCATTTT. Translated: CASRTGQPNQPQHF. The chain is built from TRBV28 and TRBJ1-5; perhaps TRBD1 as D (5 bases). Germline-derived CDR1 and CDR2 are MDHEN and SYDVKM. Trimming took 6 bases from V and 4 from J, leaving 13 bases between them. The CDR3 length is 14 residues.

The genes are TRBV2 and TRBJ2-1; 13 bases match TRBD2. With 5 bases clipped from V and 7 bases from J, the junction kept 8 bases outside the gene matches. The CDR3 is 16 amino acids. Germline lookup yields CDR1 SNHLY and CDR2 FYNNEI. CDR3 DNA: TGTGCCAGCAGTTGGACTAGCGGGGGTAGGAGGAATGAGCAGTTCTTC. Translating gives CASSWTSGGRRNEQFF. The entire variable domain, with the rest obtained from reference TRBV2 and TRBJ2-1, is as follows: EPEVTQTPSHQVTQMGQEVILRCVPISNHLYFYWYRQILGQKVEFLVSFYNNEISEKSEIFDDQFSVERPDGSNFTLKIRSTKLEDSAMYFCASSWTSGGRRNEQFFGPGTRLTVL.